This T cell receptor beta chain was sequenced in a study of cytomegalovirus exposure and HLA in healthy donors. This clone was seen only a few times. Likely unrecorded immune exposures existed in these nominally healthy donors. The PCR had 60 Vbeta and 13 Jbeta primers. Repertoires were generated with immunoSEQ multiplex PCR, while TCRdb's copy carries only in-frame clones and drops some. The data contain over 150,000 clones, over 65% of them seen just once; the ten biggest clones take up roughly 3%. The sequencing sample was made of PBMCs. The receptor was derived from a woman aged 30 to 39 in good health and CMV-seronegative.

In DNA, the CDR3 is TGTGCCAGCAACCCGGGACTTGTCACAGATACGCAGTATTTT. Encoded protein: CASNPGLVTDTQYF. This chain uses TRBV9 with TRBJ2-3, with D possibly TRBD2 on 6 matching bases. Germline V CDR1 and CDR2: SGDLS, YYNGEE. The CDR3 extends over 14 amino acids. V lost 6 bases, J lost 2 bases, and 13 bases lay in between.